This T cell receptor beta chain derives from a study of T cell changes during pregnancy in multiple sclerosis. The sample holds one count of this clone. Method: immunoSEQ multiplex PCR; TCRdb's copy keeps in-frame clones and lacks some. The top ten hold roughly 1.7% of the sample, which has some 90,000 clones, roughly 91% seen once. V lost 7 bases, J lost 5 bases, and 15 bases stayed unmatched. Looked up from germline, CDR1 is SQVTM and CDR2 is ANQGSEA. The CDR3 contains 15 residues. This TCR was recovered from a female donor in good health, enrolled as a control in a pregnancy study. The chain carries TRBV29-1 and TRBJ2-7; 9 nucleotides match TRBD2. The sequenced sample was peripheral blood, obtained after pregnancy. CDR3 loop: CSAKDRTSEIDEQYF. The DNA for the CDR3 is TGCAGCGCCAAGGATAGGACTAGCGAGATCGACGAGCAGTACTTC.